These 17 T cell receptor beta chains share one sample of origin, sequenced in a study of early T cells in non-severe SARS-CoV-2 infection. TCRdb itself ran the 5' RACE reads through MiXCR, one entry per CDR3 protein. The data show approximately 70,000 distinct CDR3 sequences, approximately 10% seen once. Sequences were obtained from whole blood. Every receptor here comes from an adult who was a healthcare worker with PCR-confirmed SARS-CoV-2 infection or an uninfected control (not recorded which).

This clonotype occurred many times. V and J are TRBV19 and TRBJ1-3; D gene ambiguous. Trimming cost V 4 bases and J 6 bases, with 1 base left between them. Germline assignment: CDR1 LNHDA and CDR2 SQIVND (reference sequence). The CDR3 length is 10 residues. In DNA, the CDR3 is TGTGCCAGTAGTAAAAACACCATATATTTT. It yields the protein CASSKNTIYF.

This clonotype appeared many times. J is TRBJ1-1 and V is TRBV7-2; possibly TRBD1 for D (5 bases). Between the trimmed V and J ends, which lost 5 bases and 0 bases, there was a span of 16 bases. This CDR3 contains 16 residues. Germline assignment: CDR1 SGHTA and CDR2 FQGNSA. As DNA, the CDR3 is TGTGCCAGCAGCGACCAGACAGTGTTCATGAACACTGAAGCTTTCTTT. Translating it yields CASSDQTVFMNTEAFF. Full variable domain (outside the CDR3, taken from reference TRBV7-2 and TRBJ1-1): GAGVSQSPSNKVTEKGKDVELRCDPISGHTALYWYRQSLGQGLEFLIYFQGNSAPDKSGLPSDRFSAERTGGSVSTLTIQRTQQEDSAVYLCASSDQTVFMNTEAFFGQGTRLTVV.

This clonotype was seen a few times. The gene calls are TRBV7-2 and TRBJ2-5; D is undetermined. In germline, CDR1 is SGHTA, CDR2 FQGNSA. This CDR3 has 15 amino acids. V dropped 1 base and J dropped 2 bases, with 11 bases sitting between them. CDR3 bases: TGTGCCAGCAGCTTAGTAGGGCGGAAACAAGAGACCCAGTACTTC. Encoded protein: CASSLVGRKQETQYF. Full variable domain (rest looked up from reference TRBV7-2 and TRBJ2-5): GAGVSQSPSNKVTEKGKDVELRCDPISGHTALYWYRQSLGQGLEFLIYFQGNSAPDKSGLPSDRFSAERTGGSVSTLTIQRTQQEDSAVYLCASSLVGRKQETQYFGPGTRLLVL.

The table lists this clonotype with a few counts. The V call is TRBV12-3 or TRBV12-4, the J call TRBJ2-7; possible D gene TRBD1, 6 bases. Deletions cut 5 bases from V and 6 bases from J, with 14 bases between. The length of the CDR3 is 13 residues. The CDR3 loop is CASSLKQGGEQYF. The CDR3 bases are TGTGCCAGCAGTCTTAAACAGGGTGGCGAGCAGTACTTC.

This clonotype was detected ten times or more. V is TRBV5-1 and J is TRBJ2-2; D may be TRBD2 (6 bases). The ends were cut back, 3 bases at V and 4 bases at J, with 7 bases in the middle. The CDR3 consists of 13 residues. The V gene's germline CDR1 is SGHRS and CDR2 YFSETQ. CDR3 amino acids: CASSWDFTGELFF. DNA of the CDR3: TGCGCCAGCAGCTGGGACTTCACCGGGGAGCTGTTTTTT. Variable domain in full (rest from reference TRBV5-1 and TRBJ2-2): KAGVTQTPRYLIKTRGQQVTLSCSPISGHRSVSWYQQTPGQGLQFLFEYFSETQRNKGNFPGRFSGRQFSNSRSEMNVSTLELGDSALYLCASSWDFTGELFFGEGSRLTVL.

The V and J genes are TRBV2 and TRBJ1-1; the D gene is possibly TRBD1 (5 bases). The V gene lost 6 bases and the J gene lost 4 bases, with 15 bases spanning the gap. Per germline, CDR1 SNHLY and CDR2 FYNNEI. This CDR3 spans 14 amino acids. The CDR3 region is CASSAGHGGTEAFF. The CDR3 region has the DNA TGTGCCAGCAGCGCGGGGCACGGTGGCACTGAAGCTTTCTTT.

This clonotype was picked up many times. The chain combines TRBV21-1 with TRBJ2-7; TRBD2 is taken as the D call from the table, unchecked against the DNA. TRBV21-1 constitutes a pseudogene. This CDR3 region has 15 residues. CDR3: CASSLAGQGSNEQYF. The CDR3 DNA sequence: TGTGCCAGCAGTCTAGCGGGTCAGGGGTCCAACGAGCAGTACTTC.

In this sample, this clonotype turned up many times. The rearrangement joins TRBV11-2 to TRBJ2-3; D perhaps matches TRBD2 (6 bases). CDR1 and CDR2 (germline): SGHAT, FQNNGV. This CDR3 spans 14 amino acids. Trimming stripped 1 base from V and 5 bases from J, with 10 bases between. The CDR3, as DNA: TGTGCCAGCAGCTTAGGTAGGGGAGGAGATACGCAGTATTTT. This codes for CASSLGRGGDTQYF.

This clonotype was observed at least ten times. This chain connects TRBV29-1 to TRBJ2-3; maybe TRBD2 (7 bases). Germline assignment: CDR1 SQVTM and CDR2 ANQGSEA. V dropped 0 bases and J dropped 4 bases, with 17 bases sitting between them. This CDR3 contains 16 residues. The CDR3 here is CSVEDIEGGRADTQYF. The CDR3 DNA follows: TGCAGCGTTGAAGATATCGAGGGGGGGCGAGCAGATACGCAGTATTTT.

The rearrangement joins TRBV5-1 to TRBJ2-3; D not certain. The CDR3 is made up of 14 amino acids. Germline V gene sequence: CDR1 SGHRS, CDR2 YFSETQ. Trimming shortened V by 2 bases and J by 4 bases, and 11 bases separated the two germline ends. The CDR3 sequence is CASSFGSFADTQYF. CDR3 sequence (DNA): TGCGCCAGCAGCTTCGGTAGCTTCGCAGATACGCAGTATTTT.

This clonotype was seen many times. This chain links TRBV29-1 with TRBJ1-1; unclear D gene. The germline CDR1 and CDR2 sequences are SQVTM and ANQGSEA. The CDR3 is 12 residues long. V lost 4 bases, J lost 5 bases, and 11 bases lay in between. The CDR3, as DNA: TGCAGCGTTGGGGTGTCGGGGACTGAAGCTTTCTTT. Translated: CSVGVSGTEAFF.

This clonotype was seen a few times. The gene calls are TRBV6-2 or TRBV6-3 and TRBJ2-7, with TRBD1 matching 8 bases. V shed 6 bases, J shed 6 bases, and the junction held 13 bases outside the gene matches. CDR3 size: 15 residues. Germline V gives CDR1 MNHEY, CDR2 SVGEGT. CDR3 nucleotide sequence: TGTGCCAGCAGCCCCTATTCAGGGGGCTCAGGCGAGCAGTACTTC. This encodes CASSPYSGGSGEQYF.

This clonotype was detected ten times or more. The J gene is TRBJ1-1, the V gene TRBV7-9, with 8 bases aligning to TRBD1. This CDR3 comprises 14 residues. Trimming cost V 1 base and J 4 bases; bases outside gene matches: 2. Germline loops: CDR1 SEHNR, CDR2 FQNEAQ (reference sequence). For the CDR3, the DNA is TGTGCCAGCAGCTTAGAACAGGGGGTCACTGAAGCTTTCTTT. Encoded protein: CASSLEQGVTEAFF.

This clonotype came up a few times. The chain recombines TRBV19 with TRBJ2-5, with TRBD1 matching over 8 bases. Per the germline V gene, CDR1 is LNHDA and CDR2 is SQIVND (reference sequence). V was pared by 6 bases and J by 1 base, with 1 base of the junction left unmatched. The CDR3 contains 13 residues. CDR3 coding DNA: TGTGCCAGTAGAACAGGGGGCCAAGAGACCCAGTACTTC. Protein sequence: CASRTGGQETQYF.

V and J are TRBV29-1 and TRBJ2-7; D possibly corresponds to TRBD2 (5 bases). Per the germline V gene, CDR1 is SQVTM and CDR2 is ANQGSEA. The CDR3 runs 11 residues. V shed 6 bases and J shed 1 base, with 7 bases lying between them. In DNA, the CDR3 is TGCAGCGTCCGGACTTCCTACGAGCAGTACTTC. This gives the protein CSVRTSYEQYF.

The chain joins TRBV20-1 to TRBJ2-3, with D hard to call. The CDR3 covers 13 residues. Germline CDR1 DFQATT, CDR2 SNEGSKA (reference sequence). V was cut by 1 base and J by 1 base, with 6 bases left in between. CDR3 sequence (DNA): TGCAGTGCTAGAGTGAGCGGCACAGATACGCAGTATTTT. It codes for CSARVSGTDTQYF.

This clonotype occurred many times. The chain uses TRBV29-1 and TRBJ1-2; 7 bases align to TRBD1. The V gene's germline CDR1 is SQVTM and CDR2 ANQGSEA. The CDR3 is 12 amino acids. Unmatched junction bases numbered 6, after V lost 3 bases and J lost 8 bases. CDR3 sequence reads: CSVDADRVGYTF. In nucleotides, the CDR3 is TGCAGCGTTGATGCTGACAGGGTCGGCTACACCTTC.